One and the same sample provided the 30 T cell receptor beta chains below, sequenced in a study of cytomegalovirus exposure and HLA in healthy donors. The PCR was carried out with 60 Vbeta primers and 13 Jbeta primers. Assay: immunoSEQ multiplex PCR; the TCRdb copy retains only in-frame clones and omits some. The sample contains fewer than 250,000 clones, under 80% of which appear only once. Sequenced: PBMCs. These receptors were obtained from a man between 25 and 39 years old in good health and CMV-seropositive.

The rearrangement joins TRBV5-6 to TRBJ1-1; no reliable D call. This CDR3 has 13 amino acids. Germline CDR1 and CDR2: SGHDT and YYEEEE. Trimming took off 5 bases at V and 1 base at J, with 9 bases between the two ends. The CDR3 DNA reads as TGTGCCAGCAGTCGTTATCCGAACACTGAAGCTTTCTTT. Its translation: CASSRYPNTEAFF. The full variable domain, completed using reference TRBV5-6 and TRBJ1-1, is DAGVTQSPTHLIKTRGQQVTLRCSPKSGHDTVSWYQQALGQGPQFIFQYYEEEERQRGNFPDRFSGHQFPNYSSELNVNALLLGDSALYLCASSRYPNTEAFFGQGTRLTVV.

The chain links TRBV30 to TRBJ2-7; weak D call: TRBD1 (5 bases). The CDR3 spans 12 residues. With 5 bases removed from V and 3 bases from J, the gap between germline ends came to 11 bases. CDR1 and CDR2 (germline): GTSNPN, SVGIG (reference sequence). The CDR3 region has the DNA TGTGCCTGGTCTGGACAAGTCTACGAGCAGTACTTC. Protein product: CAWSGQVYEQYF.

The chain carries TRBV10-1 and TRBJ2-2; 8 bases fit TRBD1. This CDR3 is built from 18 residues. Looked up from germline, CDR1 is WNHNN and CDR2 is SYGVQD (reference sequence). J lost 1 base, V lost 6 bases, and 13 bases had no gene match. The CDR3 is CASRGGGTGLRNTGELFF. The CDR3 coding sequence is TGCGCCAGCAGGGGAGGAGGGACAGGCTTAAGGAACACCGGGGAGCTGTTTTTT.

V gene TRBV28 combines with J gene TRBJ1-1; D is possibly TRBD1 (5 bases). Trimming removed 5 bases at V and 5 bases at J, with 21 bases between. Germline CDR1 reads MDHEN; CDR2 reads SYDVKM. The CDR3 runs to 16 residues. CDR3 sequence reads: CASSGGYTQAGTEAFF. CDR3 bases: TGTGCCAGCAGTGGGGGGTACACACAAGCGGGAACTGAAGCTTTCTTT.

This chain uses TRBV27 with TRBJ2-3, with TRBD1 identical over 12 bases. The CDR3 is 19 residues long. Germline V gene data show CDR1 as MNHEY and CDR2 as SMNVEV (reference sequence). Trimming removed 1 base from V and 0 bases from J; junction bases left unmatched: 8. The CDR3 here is CASSLFPGTGGPSTDTQYF. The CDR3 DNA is TGTGCCAGCAGTTTATTTCCCGGGACAGGGGGCCCTAGCACAGATACGCAGTATTTT.

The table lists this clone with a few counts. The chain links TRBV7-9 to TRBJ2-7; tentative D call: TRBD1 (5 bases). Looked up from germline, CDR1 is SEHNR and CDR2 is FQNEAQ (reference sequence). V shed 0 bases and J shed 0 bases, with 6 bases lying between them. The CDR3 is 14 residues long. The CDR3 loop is CASSLAGLSYEQYF. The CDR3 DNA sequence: TGTGCCAGCAGCTTAGCGGGGCTCTCCTACGAGCAGTACTTC.

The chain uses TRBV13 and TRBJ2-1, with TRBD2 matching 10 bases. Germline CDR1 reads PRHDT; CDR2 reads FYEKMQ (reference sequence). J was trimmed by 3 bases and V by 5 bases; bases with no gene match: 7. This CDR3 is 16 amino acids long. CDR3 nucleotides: TGTGCCAGCAGCAAGCCTAGCGGGGGAATCTACAATGAGCAGTTCTTC. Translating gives CASSKPSGGIYNEQFF.

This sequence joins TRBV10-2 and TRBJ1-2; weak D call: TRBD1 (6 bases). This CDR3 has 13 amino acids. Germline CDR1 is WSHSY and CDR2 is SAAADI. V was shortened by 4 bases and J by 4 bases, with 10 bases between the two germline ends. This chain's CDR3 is CASSAQGGYGYTF. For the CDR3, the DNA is TGCGCCAGCAGTGCACAGGGCGGCTATGGCTACACCTTC.

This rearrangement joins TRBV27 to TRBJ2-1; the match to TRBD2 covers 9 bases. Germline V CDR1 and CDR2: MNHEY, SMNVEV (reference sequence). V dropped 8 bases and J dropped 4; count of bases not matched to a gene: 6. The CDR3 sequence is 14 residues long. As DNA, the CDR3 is TGTGCCAGCGGGGTAGCGGGAGCATACAATGAGCAGTTCTTC. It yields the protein CASGVAGAYNEQFF.

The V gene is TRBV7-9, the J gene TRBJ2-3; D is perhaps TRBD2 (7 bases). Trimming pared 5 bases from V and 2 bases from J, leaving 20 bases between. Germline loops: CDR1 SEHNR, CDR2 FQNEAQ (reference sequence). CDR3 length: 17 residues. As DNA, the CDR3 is TGTGCCAGCAGCCCCCGGGTGGGGGGGCCTCTCACAGATACGCAGTATTTT. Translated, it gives CASSPRVGGPLTDTQYF.

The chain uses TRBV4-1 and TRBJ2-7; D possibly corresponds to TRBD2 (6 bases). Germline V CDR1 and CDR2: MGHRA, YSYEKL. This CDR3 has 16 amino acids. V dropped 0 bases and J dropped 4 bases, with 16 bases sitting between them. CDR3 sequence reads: CASSQEIQAEGYEQYF. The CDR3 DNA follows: TGCGCCAGCAGCCAAGAGATACAGGCGGAGGGTTACGAGCAGTACTTC.

CDR3 sequence (DNA): TGTGCCAGCAGCCAAGGACTAGCGGGGTTCGAGCAGTACTTC. Encoded protein: CASSQGLAGFEQYF. This chain joins TRBV5-6 and TRBJ2-7, with 12 bases aligning to TRBD2. With 4 bases clipped from V and 6 bases from J, the junction kept 5 bases outside the gene matches. This CDR3 comprises 14 residues. Germline V lookup: CDR1 SGHDT, CDR2 YYEEEE. Looking up the rest from reference TRBV5-6 and TRBJ2-7 gives the full variable domain: DAGVTQSPTHLIKTRGQQVTLRCSPKSGHDTVSWYQQALGQGPQFIFQYYEEEERQRGNFPDRFSGHQFPNYSSELNVNALLLGDSALYLCASSQGLAGFEQYFGPGTRLTVT.

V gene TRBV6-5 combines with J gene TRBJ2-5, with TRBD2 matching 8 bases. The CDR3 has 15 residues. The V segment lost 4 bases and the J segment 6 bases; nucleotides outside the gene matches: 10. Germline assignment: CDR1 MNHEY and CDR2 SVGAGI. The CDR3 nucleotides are TGTGCCAGCAGTTCCGAGGGGACTAGTCAAAAGACCCAGTACTTC. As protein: CASSSEGTSQKTQYF.

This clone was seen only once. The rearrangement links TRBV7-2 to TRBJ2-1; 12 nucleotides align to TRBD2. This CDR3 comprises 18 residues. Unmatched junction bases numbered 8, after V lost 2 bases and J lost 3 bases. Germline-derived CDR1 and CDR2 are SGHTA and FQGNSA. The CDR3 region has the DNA TGTGCCAGCAGCTTAAAGGGGTGGGGACTAGCGGGCTACAATGAGCAGTTCTTC. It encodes CASSLKGWGLAGYNEQFF.

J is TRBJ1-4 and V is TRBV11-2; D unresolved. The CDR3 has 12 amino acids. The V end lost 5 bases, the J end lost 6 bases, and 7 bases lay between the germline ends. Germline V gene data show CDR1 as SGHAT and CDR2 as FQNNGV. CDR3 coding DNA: TGTGCCAGCAGCCAGTTATATGAAAAACTGTTTTTT. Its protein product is CASSQLYEKLFF.

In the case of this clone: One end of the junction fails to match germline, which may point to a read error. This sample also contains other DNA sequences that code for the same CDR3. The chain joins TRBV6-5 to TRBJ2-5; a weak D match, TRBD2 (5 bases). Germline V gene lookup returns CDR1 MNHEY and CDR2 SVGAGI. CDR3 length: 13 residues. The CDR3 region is CASRQLVFETQYF. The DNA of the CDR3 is TGTGCCAGCAGGCAACTAGTTTTTGAGACTCAGTACTTC.

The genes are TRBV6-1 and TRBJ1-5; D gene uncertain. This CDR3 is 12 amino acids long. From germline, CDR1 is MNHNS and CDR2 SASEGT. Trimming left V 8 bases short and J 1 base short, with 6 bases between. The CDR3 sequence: CASAGSNQPQHF. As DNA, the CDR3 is TGTGCCAGCGCGGGGAGCAATCAGCCCCAGCATTTT.

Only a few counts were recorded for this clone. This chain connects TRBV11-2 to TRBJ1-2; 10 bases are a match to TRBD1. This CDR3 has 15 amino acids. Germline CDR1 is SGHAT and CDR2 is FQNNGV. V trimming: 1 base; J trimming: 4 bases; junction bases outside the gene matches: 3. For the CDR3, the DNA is TGTGCCAGCAGCTTAGTTGGGACAGGGGTCTATGGCTACACCTTC. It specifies CASSLVGTGVYGYTF.

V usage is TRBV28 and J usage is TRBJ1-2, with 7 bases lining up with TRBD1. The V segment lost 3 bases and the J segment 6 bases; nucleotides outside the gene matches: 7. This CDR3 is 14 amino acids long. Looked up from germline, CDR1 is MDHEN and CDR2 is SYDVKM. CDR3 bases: TGTGCCAGCAGTTTGGTTACAGGGGTTCATGGCTACACCTTC. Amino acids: CASSLVTGVHGYTF.

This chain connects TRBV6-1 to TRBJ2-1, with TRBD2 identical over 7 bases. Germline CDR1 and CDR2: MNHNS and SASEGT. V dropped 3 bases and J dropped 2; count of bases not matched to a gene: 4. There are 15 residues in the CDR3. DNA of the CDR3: TGTGCCAGCAGTGAGGCGGGAGTACCCTACAATGAGCAGTTCTTC. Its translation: CASSEAGVPYNEQFF.

This CDR3 reads CASSVGLIQETQYF. In DNA, the CDR3 is TGTGCCAGCAGCGTGGGACTTATCCAAGAGACCCAGTACTTC. The chain joins TRBV5-8 to TRBJ2-5, with D possibly being TRBD2 (6 bases). Germline values: CDR1 SGHTS, CDR2 YDEGEE. Trimming took off 4 bases at V and 1 base at J, with 11 bases between the two ends. The length of the CDR3 is 14 residues.

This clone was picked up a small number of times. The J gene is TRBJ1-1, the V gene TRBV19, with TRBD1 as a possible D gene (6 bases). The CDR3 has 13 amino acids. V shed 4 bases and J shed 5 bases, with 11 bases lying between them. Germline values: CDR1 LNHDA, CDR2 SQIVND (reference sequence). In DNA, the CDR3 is TGTGCCAGTAGTACCTCAGGGGTTACTGAAGCTTTCTTT. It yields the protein CASSTSGVTEAFF.

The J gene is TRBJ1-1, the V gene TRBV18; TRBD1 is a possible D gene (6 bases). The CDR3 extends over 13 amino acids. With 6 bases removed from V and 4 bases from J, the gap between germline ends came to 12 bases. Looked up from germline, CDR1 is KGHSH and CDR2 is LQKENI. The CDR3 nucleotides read TGTGCCAGCTCTCACACAGGGCTCACTGAAGCTTTCTTT. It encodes CASSHTGLTEAFF.

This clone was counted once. The CDR3 spells CASSVARGGGARGELFF. The CDR3 DNA sequence: TGTGCCAGCAGCGTAGCTCGCGGCGGGGGGGCCCGCGGGGAGCTGTTTTTT. This rearrangement joins TRBV9 to TRBJ2-2, with 9 bases matching TRBD2. Looked up from germline, CDR1 is SGDLS and CDR2 is YYNGEE. The J segment lost 7 bases and the V segment lost 0 bases, leaving 10 bases of the junction unmatched. The CDR3 runs to 17 residues.

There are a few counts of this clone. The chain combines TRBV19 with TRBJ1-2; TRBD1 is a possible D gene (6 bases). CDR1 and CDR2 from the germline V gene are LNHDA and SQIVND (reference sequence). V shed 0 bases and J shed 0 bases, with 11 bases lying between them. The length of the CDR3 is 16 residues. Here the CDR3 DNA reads TGTGCCAGTAGTATAGATCTGAGGGGGACTAACTATGGCTACACCTTC. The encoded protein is CASSIDLRGTNYGYTF.

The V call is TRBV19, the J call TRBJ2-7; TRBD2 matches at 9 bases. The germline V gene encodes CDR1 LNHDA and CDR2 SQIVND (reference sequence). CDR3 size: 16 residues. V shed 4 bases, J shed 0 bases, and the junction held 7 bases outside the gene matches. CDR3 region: CASSRSSGTDSYEQYF. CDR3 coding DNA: TGTGCCAGTAGTAGGTCTAGCGGGACCGACTCCTACGAGCAGTACTTC.

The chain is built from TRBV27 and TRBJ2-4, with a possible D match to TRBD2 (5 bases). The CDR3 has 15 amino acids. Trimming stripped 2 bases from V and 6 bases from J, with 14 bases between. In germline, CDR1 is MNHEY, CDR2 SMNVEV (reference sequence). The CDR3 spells CASSLKGGAINIQYF. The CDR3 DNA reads TGTGCCAGCAGTTTAAAAGGAGGCGCTATAAACATTCAGTACTTC.

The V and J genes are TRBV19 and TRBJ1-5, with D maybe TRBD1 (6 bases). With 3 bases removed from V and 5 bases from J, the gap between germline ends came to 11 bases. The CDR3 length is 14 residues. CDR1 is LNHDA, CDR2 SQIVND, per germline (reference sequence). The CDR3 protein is CASSIGQTYQPQHF. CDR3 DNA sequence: TGTGCCAGTAGTATCGGACAGACCTATCAGCCCCAGCATTTT.

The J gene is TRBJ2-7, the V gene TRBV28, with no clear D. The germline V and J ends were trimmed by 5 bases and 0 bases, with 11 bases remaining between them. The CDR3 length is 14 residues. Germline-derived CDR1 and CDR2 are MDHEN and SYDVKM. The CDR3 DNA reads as TGTGCCAGCAGTGGTGGGCTAAGCTCCTACGAGCAGTACTTC. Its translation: CASSGGLSSYEQYF.

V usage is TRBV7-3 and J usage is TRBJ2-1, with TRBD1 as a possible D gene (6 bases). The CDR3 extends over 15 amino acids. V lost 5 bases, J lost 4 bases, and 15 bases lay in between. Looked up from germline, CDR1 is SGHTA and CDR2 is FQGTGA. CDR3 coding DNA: TGTGCCAGCAGCACAACCGGACAGCTGTACAATGAGCAGTTCTTC. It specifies CASSTTGQLYNEQFF.